This is a list of T cell receptor beta chains from one sample in a study of T-cell reconstitution after alpha-beta-depleted transplantation in children. One entry per CDR3 protein, called by TCRdb with MiXCR from the PCR reads. The sample lists about 4,500 distinct CDR3 sequences, around 23% seen once, with 25% to 35% in the top ten. The sequenced sample was PBMCs, mostly from graft donor cells, obtained 60 days after TCRalphabeta/CD19-depleted stem cell transplant. These receptor sequences come from a boy younger than two who had a stem cell transplant for SCID, so the T cells may come from the graft donor. CDR3s include the opening cysteine and the closing phenylalanine or tryptophan.

v_gene | CDR3aa
TRBV6-2/TRBV6-3 | CASSLPTGGGETQYF
TRBV28 | CASSFPYDEGDGYTF
TRBV6-2/TRBV6-3 | CASSLPPGGAFYEQYF
TRBV5-1 | CASSPGSSYNEQFF
TRBV28 | CASSEPAGPRQYF
TRBV7-9 | CASSSVARPYTEAFF
TRBV4-1 | CASSHLQAGVETQYF
TRBV4-1 | CASSRSGTGVEYQPQHF
TRBV11-1 | CASSFGGDTYEQYF
TRBV7-1 | CANCSARTGTPSSGANVLTF
TRBV5-1 | CASSHMFPGADSSYNSPLHF
TRBV20-1 | CSARDLRQGPKETQYF
TRBV4-1 | CASSHFTGIGQPQHF
TRBV6-5 | CASSYSTGTGTEQYF
TRBV5-6 | CASSLGRYGYTF
TRBV3-2 | CASCAPGLAGGNTGELFF
TRBV7-2 | CASSWRGGGQETQYF
TRBV29-1 | CSVEAYGKENTIYF
TRBV5-1 | CASSLSGANTEAFF
TRBV6-2/TRBV6-3 | CASSPEGEVQETQYF
TRBV4-3 | CASSQEMSPSGYEQYF
TRBV7-6 | CASSYQPGRSIATNEKLFF